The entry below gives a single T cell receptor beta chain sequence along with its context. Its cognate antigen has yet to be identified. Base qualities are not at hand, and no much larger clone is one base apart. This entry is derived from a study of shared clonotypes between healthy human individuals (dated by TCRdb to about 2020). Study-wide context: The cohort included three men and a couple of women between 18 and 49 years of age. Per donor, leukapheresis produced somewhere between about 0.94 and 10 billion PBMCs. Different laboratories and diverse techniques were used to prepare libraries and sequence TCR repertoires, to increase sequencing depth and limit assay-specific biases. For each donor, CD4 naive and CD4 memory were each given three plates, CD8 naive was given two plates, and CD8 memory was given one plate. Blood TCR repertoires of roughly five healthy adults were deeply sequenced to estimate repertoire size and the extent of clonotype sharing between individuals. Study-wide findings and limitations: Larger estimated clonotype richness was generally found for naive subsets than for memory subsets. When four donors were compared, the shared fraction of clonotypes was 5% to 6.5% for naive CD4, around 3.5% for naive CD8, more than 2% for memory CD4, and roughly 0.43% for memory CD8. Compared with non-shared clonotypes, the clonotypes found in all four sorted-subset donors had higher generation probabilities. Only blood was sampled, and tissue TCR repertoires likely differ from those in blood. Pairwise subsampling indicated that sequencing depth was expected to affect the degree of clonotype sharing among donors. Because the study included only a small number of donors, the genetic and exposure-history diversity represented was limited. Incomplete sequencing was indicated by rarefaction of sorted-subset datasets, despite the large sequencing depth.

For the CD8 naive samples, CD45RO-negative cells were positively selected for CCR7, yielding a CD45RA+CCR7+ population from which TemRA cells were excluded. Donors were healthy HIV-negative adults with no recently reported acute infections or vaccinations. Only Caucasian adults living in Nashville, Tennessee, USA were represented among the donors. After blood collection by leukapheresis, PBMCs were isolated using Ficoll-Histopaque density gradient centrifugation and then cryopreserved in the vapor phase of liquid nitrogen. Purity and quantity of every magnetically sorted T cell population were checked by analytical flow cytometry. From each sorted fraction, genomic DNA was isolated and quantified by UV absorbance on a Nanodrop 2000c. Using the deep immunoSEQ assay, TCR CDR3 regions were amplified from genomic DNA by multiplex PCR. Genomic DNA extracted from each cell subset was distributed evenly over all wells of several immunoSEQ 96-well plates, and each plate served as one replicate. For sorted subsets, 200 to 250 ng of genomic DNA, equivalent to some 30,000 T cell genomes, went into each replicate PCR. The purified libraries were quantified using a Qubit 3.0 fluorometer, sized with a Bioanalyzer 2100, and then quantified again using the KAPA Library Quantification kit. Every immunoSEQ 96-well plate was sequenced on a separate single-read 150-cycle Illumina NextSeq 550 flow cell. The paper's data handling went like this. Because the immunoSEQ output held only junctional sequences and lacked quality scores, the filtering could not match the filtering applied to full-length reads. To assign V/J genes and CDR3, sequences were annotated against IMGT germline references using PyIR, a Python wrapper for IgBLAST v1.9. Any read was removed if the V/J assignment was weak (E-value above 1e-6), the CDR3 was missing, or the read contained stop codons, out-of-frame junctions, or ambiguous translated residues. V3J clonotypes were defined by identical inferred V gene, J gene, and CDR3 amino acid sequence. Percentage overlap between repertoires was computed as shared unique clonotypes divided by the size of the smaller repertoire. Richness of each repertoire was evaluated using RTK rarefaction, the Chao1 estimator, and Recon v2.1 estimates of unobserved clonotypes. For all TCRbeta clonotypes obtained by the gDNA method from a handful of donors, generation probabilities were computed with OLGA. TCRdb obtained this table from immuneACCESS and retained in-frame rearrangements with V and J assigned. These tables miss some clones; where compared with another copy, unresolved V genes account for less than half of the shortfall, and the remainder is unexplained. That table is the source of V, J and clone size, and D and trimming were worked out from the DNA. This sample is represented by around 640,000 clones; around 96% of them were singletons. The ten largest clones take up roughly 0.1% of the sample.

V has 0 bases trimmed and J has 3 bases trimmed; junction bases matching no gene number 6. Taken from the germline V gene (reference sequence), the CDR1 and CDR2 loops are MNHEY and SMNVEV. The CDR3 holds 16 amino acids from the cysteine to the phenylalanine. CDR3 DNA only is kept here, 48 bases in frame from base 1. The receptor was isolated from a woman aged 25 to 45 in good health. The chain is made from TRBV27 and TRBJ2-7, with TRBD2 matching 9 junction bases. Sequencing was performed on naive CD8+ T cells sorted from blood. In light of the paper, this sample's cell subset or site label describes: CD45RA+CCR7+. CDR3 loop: CASSLSSGSRGYEQYF. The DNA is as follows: TGTGCCAGCAGTTTATCTAGCGGGAGCCGGGGCTACGAGCAGTACTTC.